This note documents a single T cell receptor beta chain sequence. These data are taken from a study of cytomegalovirus exposure and HLA in healthy donors. 60 Vbeta and 13 Jbeta primers were used in PCR. Generated by immunoSEQ multiplex PCR, the TCRdb table keeps only in-frame clones and is missing some. The sample contains some 200,000 clones, roughly 87% of which appear only once. The CDR3 covers 13 residues. Germline V gene data show CDR1 as SEHNR and CDR2 as FQNEAQ (reference sequence). With 5 bases clipped from V and 6 bases from J, the junction kept 6 bases outside the gene matches. The clonotype was recovered from a girl in the first two years of life in good health and CMV-seronegative. The chain is built from TRBV7-9 and TRBJ2-7; 8 bases match TRBD1. Sequenced input: PBMCs. As DNA, the CDR3 is TGTGCCAGCAGCCAGGACAGGGTGGGCGAGCAGTACTTC. Translating gives CASSQDRVGEQYF.